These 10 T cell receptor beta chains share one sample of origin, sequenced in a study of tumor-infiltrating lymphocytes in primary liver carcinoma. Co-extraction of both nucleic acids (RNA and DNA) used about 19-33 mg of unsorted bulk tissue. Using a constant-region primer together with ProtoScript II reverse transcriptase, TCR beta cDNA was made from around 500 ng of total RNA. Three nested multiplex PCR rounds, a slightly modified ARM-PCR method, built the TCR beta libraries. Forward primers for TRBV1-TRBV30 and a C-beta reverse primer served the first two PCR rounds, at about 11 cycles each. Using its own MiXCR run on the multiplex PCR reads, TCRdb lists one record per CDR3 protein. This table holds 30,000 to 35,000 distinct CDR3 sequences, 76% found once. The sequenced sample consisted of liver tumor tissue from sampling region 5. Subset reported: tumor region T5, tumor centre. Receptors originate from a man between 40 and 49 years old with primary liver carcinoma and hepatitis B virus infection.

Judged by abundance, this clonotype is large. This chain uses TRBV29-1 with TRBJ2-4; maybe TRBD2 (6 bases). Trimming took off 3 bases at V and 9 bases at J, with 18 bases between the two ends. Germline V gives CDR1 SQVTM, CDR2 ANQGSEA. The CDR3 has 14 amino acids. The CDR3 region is CSVEGQGVGGIQYF. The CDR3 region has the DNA TGCAGCGTTGAGGGGCAGGGCGTCGGGGGCATTCAGTACTTC.

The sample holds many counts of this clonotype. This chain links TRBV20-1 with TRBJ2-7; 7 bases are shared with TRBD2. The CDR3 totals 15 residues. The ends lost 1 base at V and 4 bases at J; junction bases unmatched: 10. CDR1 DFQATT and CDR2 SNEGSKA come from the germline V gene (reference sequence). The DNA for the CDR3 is TGCAGTGCTAGAGGGGGGGGTAAGGACCATTACGAGCAGTACTTC. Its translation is CSARGGGKDHYEQYF.

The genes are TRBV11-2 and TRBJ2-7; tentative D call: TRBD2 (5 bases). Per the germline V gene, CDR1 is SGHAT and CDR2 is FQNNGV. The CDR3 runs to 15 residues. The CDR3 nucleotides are TGTGTCCGCAGCCCGTCGTGGCTAGCAGAGCACGAGCAGTACTTC. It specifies CVRSPSWLAEHEQYF.

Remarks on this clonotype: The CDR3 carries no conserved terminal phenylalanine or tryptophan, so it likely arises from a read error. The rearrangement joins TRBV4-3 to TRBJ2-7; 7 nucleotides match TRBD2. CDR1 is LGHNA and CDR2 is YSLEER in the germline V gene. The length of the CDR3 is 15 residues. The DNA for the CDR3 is TGCACCAGCAGCCAAGATCGGGAGGCTCCCTACGAGCAGTACTCC. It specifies CTSSQDREAPYEQYS.

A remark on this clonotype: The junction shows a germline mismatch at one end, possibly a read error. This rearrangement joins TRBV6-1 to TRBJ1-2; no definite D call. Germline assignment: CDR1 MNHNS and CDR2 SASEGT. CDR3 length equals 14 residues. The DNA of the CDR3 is TGTGCCAGAAGTGAAGCTAGCAGGACTTATGGCTACACCTTC. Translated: CARSEASRTYGYTF.

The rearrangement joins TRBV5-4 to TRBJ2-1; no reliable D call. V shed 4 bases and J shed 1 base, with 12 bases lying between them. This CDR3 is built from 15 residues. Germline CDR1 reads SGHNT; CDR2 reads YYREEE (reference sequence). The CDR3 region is CASSPSTLSYNEQFF. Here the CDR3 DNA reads TGTGCCAGCAGCCCCTCCACATTATCCTACAATGAGCAGTTCTTC.

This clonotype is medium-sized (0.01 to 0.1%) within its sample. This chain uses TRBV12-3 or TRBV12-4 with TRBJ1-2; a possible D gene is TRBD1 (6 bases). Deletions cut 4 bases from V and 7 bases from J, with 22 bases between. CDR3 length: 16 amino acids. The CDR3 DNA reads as TGTGCCAGCAGTTGGCGAACCCCTCGGGGGCCCTTTGGCTACACCTTC. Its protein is CASSWRTPRGPFGYTF.

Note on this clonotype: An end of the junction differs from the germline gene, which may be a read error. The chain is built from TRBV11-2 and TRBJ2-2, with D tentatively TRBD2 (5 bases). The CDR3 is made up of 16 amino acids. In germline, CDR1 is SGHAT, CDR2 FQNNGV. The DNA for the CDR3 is TGTGCCAACAGCTTATACTCGGTAGCGAACATCGGGGAACTGTTTTTT. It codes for CANSLYSVANIGELFF.

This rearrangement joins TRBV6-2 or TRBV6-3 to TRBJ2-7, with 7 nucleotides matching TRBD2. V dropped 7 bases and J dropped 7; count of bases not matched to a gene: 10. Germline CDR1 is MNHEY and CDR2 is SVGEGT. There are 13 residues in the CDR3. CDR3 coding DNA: TGTGCCAGCACCGCAAATCGGGGGGATGAGCAGTACTTC. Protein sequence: CASTANRGDEQYF.

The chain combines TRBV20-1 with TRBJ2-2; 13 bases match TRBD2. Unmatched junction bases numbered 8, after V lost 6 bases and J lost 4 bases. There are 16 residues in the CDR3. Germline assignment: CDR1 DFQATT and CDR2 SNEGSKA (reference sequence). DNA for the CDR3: TGCAGTGCGCATACTAGCGGGAGGGAGGGCACCGGGGAGCTGTTTTTT. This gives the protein CSAHTSGREGTGELFF.